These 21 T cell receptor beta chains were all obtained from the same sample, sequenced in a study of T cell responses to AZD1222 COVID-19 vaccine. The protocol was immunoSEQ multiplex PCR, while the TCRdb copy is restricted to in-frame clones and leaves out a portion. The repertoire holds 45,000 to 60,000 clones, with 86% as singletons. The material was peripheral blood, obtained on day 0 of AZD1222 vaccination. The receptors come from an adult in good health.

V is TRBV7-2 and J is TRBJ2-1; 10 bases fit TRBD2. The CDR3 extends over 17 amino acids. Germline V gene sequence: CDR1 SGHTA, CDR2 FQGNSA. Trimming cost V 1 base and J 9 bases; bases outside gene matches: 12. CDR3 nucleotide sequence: TGTGCCAGCAGCTTAGGATCTAGCGGGAGCGTCCCCGGTGAGCAGTTCTTC. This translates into CASSLGSSGSVPGEQFF. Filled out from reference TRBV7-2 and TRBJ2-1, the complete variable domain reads GAGVSQSPSNKVTEKGKDVELRCDPISGHTALYWYRQSLGQGLEFLIYFQGNSAPDKSGLPSDRFSAERTGGSVSTLTIQRTQQEDSAVYLCASSLGSSGSVPGEQFFGPGTRLTVL.

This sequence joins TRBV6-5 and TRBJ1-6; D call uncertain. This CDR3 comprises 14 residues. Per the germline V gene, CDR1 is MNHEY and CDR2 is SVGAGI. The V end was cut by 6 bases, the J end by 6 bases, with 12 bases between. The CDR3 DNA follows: TGTGCCAGCAGCCAGGACCGGTTTAATTCACCCCTCCACTTT. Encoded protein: CASSQDRFNSPLHF.

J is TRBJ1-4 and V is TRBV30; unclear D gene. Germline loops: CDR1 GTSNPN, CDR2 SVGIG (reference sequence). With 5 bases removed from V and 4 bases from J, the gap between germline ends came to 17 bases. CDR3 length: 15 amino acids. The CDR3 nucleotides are TGTGCCTGGGCTCGCCGGGTCTTGGGTAATGAAAAACTGTTTTTT. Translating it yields CAWARRVLGNEKLFF.

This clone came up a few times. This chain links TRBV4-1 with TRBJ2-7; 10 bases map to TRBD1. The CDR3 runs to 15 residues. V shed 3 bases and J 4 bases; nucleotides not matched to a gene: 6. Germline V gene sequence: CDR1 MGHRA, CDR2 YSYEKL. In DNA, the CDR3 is TGCGCCAGCAGCCAGCCGACAGGGGGCAAATACGAGCAGTACTTC. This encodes CASSQPTGGKYEQYF.

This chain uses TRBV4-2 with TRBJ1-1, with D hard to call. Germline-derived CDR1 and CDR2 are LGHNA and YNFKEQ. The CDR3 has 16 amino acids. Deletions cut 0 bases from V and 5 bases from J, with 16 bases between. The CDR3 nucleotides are TGTGCCAGCAGCCAAGAAGTAGGGCGCCTAGGAACTGAAGCTTTCTTT. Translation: CASSQEVGRLGTEAFF.

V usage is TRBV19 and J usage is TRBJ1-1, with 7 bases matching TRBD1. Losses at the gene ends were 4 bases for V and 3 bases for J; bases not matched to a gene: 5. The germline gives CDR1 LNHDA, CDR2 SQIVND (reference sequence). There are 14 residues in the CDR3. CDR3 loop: CASSTRGGDTEAFF. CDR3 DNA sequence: TGTGCCAGTAGTACCAGGGGGGGAGACACTGAAGCTTTCTTT.

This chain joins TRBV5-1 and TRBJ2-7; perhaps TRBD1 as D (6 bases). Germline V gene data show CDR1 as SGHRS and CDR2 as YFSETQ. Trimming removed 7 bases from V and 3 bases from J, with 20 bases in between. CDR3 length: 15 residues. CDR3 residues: CASRTMRGGGYEQYF. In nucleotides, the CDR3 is TGCGCCAGCCGAACAATGAGAGGGGGTGGCTACGAGCAGTACTTC.

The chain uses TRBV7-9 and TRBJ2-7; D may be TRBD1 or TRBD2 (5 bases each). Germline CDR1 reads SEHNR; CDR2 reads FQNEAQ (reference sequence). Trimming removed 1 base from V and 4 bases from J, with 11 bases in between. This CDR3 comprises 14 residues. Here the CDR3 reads CASSLVSGPYEQYF. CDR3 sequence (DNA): TGTGCCAGCAGCTTAGTGTCGGGGCCATACGAGCAGTACTTC.

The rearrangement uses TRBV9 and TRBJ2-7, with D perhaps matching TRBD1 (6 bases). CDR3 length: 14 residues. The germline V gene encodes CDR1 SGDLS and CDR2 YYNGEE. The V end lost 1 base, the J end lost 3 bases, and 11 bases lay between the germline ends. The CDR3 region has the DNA TGTGCCAGCAGCGTAATGGACAGTGGCTACGAGCAGTACTTC. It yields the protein CASSVMDSGYEQYF.

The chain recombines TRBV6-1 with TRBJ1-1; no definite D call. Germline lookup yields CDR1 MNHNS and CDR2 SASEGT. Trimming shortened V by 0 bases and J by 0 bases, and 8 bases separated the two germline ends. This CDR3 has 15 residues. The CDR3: CASSEASLMNTEAFF. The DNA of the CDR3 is TGTGCCAGCAGTGAAGCCAGCCTAATGAACACTGAAGCTTTCTTT.

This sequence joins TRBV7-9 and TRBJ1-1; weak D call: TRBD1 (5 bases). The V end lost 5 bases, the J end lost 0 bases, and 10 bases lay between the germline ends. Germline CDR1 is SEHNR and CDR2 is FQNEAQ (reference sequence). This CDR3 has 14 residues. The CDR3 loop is CASSPPTVNTEAFF. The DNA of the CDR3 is TGTGCCAGCAGCCCACCGACAGTGAACACTGAAGCTTTCTTT.

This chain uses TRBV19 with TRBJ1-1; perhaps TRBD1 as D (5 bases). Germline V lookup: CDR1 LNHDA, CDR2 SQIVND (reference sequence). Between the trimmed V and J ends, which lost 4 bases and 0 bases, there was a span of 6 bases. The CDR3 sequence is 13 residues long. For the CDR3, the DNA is TGTGCCAGTAGTACGACAGTGAACACTGAAGCTTTCTTT. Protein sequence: CASSTTVNTEAFF. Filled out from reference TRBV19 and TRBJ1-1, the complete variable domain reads DGGITQSPKYLFRKEGQNVTLSCEQNLNHDAMYWYRQDPGQGLRLIYYSQIVNDFQKGDIAEGYSVSREKKESFPLTVTSAQKNPTAFYLCASSTTVNTEAFFGQGTRLTVV.

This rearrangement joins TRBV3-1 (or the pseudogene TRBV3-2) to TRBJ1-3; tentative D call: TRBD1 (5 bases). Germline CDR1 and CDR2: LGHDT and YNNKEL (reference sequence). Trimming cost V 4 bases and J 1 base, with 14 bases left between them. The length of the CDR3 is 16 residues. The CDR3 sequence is CASSRGLPASGNTIYF. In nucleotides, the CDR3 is TGTGCCAGCAGCCGGGGACTACCCGCATCTGGAAACACCATATATTTT.

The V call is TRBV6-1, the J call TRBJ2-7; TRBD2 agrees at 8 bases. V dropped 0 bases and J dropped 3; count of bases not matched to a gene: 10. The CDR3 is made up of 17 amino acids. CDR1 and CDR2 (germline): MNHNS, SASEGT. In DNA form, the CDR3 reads TGTGCCAGCAGTGAAGCGCTTCCGCGGGAGGTTGTCTACGAGCAGTACTTC. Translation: CASSEALPREVVYEQYF.

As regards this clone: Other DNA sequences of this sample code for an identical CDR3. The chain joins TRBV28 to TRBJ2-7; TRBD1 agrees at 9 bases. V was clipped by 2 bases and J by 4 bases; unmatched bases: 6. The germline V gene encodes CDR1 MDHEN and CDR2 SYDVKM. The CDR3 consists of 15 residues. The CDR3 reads CASSLIGTGLYEQYF. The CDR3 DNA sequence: TGTGCCAGCAGTTTAATCGGGACAGGGTTATACGAGCAGTACTTC.

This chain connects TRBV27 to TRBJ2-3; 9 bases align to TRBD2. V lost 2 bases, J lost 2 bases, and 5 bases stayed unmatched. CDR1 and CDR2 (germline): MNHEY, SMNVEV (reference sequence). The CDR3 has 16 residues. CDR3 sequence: CASSLQTSGFTDTQYF. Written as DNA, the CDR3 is TGTGCCAGCAGTTTACAGACTAGCGGTTTCACAGATACGCAGTATTTT.

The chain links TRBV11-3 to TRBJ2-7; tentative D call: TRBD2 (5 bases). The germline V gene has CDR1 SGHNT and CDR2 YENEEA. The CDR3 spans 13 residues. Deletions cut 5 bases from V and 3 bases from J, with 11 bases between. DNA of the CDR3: TGTGCCAGCAGCGCCGGGGAGAACTACGAGCAGTACTTC. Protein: CASSAGENYEQYF.

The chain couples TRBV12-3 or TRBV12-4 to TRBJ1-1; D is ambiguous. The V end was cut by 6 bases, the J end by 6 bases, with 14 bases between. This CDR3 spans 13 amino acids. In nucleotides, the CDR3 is TGTGCCAGCAGGTGGGCAGGTGTGGCTGAAGCTTTCTTT. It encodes CASRWAGVAEAFF.

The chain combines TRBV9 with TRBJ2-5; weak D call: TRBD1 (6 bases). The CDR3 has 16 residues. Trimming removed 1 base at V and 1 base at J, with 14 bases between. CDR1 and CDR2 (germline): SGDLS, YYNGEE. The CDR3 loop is CASSVTSRGRQETQYF. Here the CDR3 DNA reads TGTGCCAGCAGCGTAACCAGCAGGGGACGCCAAGAGACCCAGTACTTC.

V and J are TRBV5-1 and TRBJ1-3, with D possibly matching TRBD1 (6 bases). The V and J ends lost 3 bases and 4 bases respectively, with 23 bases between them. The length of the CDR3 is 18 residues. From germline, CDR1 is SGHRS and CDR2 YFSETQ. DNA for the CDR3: TGCGCCAGCAGCTCCAGCCACAGTACAGGGTCTGGAGGAAACACCATATATTTT. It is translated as CASSSSHSTGSGGNTIYF.

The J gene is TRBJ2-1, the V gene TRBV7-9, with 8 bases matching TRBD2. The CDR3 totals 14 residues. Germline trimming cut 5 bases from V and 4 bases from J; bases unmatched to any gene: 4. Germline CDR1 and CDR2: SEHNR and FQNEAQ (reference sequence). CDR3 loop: CASSQGLAYNEQFF. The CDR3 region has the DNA TGTGCCAGCAGCCAAGGACTAGCTTACAATGAGCAGTTCTTC.